The rows below give T cell receptor beta chains drawn from one sample of a study of blood T cell repertoires in COVID-19. Measured with immunoSEQ multiplex PCR; TCRdb has only the in-frame clones, and not every one. Here the sample spans 120,000 to 150,000 clones, approximately 85% being singletons. Material for sequencing was peripheral blood. Source of these receptors: an older woman with COVID-19, enrolled during active disease. Each CDR3 is given with its conserved first and last residue. The D gene is left open where the match is weak. Clone size is shown for a subset of rows, as once, few, many or a class of expanded clone.

cdr3_nt: TGTGCCAGCTCACCACGTCGGGTAGGGGCCACTGAGATAGAAGCTTTCTTT
cdr3_aa: CASSPRRVGATEIEAFF
j_call: TRBJ1-1
d_call: -
clone_size: -
v_call: TRBV18

cdr3_nt: TGCGCCAGCAGCCAAGGGACAGTGAGTTCACCCCTCCACTTT
cdr3_aa: CASSQGTVSSPLHF
j_call: TRBJ1-6
d_call: -
clone_size: -
v_call: TRBV4-3

cdr3_nt: TGTGCCAGTAGTCCGGGACTGTCAATGGGAGGCTACACCTTC
cdr3_aa: CASSPGLSMGGYTF
j_call: TRBJ1-2
d_call: -
clone_size: -
v_call: TRBV19

cdr3_nt: TGTGCCAGCAGCTTAGTGGTGACAGTGCAAATGGAGACCCAGTACTTC
cdr3_aa: CASSLVVTVQMETQYF
j_call: TRBJ2-5
d_call: -
clone_size: -
v_call: TRBV7-2

cdr3_nt: TGTGCCAGCAGCCAAGTCCTAGCGGGGGAGGAAGAGCAGTACTTC
cdr3_aa: CASSQVLAGEEEQYF
j_call: TRBJ2-7
d_call: TRBD2
clone_size: -
v_call: TRBV4-2

cdr3_nt: TGTGCCAGCAGCTTGGCCTGGGGTAGCGGGGGGCGAGATACGCAGTATTTT
cdr3_aa: CASSLAWGSGGRDTQYF
j_call: TRBJ2-3
d_call: TRBD2
clone_size: -
v_call: TRBV7-3

cdr3_nt: TGTGCCACCAGCCCTTGGGGGGACAGGGGGCGGTACTATGGCTACACCTTC
cdr3_aa: CATSPWGDRGRYYGYTF
j_call: TRBJ1-2
d_call: TRBD1
clone_size: -
v_call: TRBV15

cdr3_nt: TGTGCCAGCAGCTTACAAGCGGTTCCCTACGAGCAGTACTTC
cdr3_aa: CASSLQAVPYEQYF
j_call: TRBJ2-7
d_call: -
clone_size: -
v_call: TRBV5-4

cdr3_nt: TGTGCCAGCACCCGGGAGCACGTCTTCGAGCAGTACTTC
cdr3_aa: CASTREHVFEQYF
j_call: TRBJ2-7
d_call: -
clone_size: -
v_call: TRBV7-2

cdr3_nt: TGTGCCAGCAGTGAAGTAGCGGGGGACGCCTACGAGCAGTACTTC
cdr3_aa: CASSEVAGDAYEQYF
j_call: TRBJ2-7
d_call: TRBD2
clone_size: -
v_call: TRBV2

cdr3_nt: TGTGCCAGCAGAGACGCAGGGGGCGCGGTTGAAAAACTGTTTTTT
cdr3_aa: CASRDAGGAVEKLFF
j_call: TRBJ1-4
d_call: TRBD1
clone_size: -
v_call: TRBV6-5

cdr3_nt: TGTGCCAGCTCACCACGACTAGACTACGAGCAGTACTTC
cdr3_aa: CASSPRLDYEQYF
j_call: TRBJ2-7
d_call: -
clone_size: -
v_call: TRBV18

cdr3_nt: TGTGCCAGCAGCCACCTTCATCAGGGTAGGGCCCAGTACTTC
cdr3_aa: CASSHLHQGRAQYF
j_call: TRBJ2-5
d_call: -
clone_size: -
v_call: TRBV7-2

cdr3_nt: TGTGCCGGAGGGGAGTCCGGCAGGTTCAATCAGCCCCAGCATTTT
cdr3_aa: CAGGESGRFNQPQHF
j_call: TRBJ1-5
d_call: -
clone_size: -
v_call: TRBV19

cdr3_nt: TGTGCCAGCATCCTGACAGGGGGGAATGAAAAACTGTTTTTT
cdr3_aa: CASILTGGNEKLFF
j_call: TRBJ1-4
d_call: TRBD1
clone_size: -
v_call: TRBV6-5

cdr3_nt: TGTGCCAGCAGCTTAGGCACCAGCTCGAGGCCGCTCTATGGCTACACCTTC
cdr3_aa: CASSLGTSSRPLYGYTF
j_call: TRBJ1-2
d_call: -
clone_size: -
v_call: TRBV13

cdr3_nt: TGTGCCAGCAGCTCCCTCCAGGGGGGGAACACCGGGGAGCTGTTTTTT
cdr3_aa: CASSSLQGGNTGELFF
j_call: TRBJ2-2
d_call: -
clone_size: -
v_call: TRBV7-8

cdr3_nt: TGTGCAGTAACACACCGGGACAGTAACACTGAAGCTTTCTTT
cdr3_aa: CAVTHRDSNTEAFF
j_call: TRBJ1-1
d_call: TRBD1
clone_size: -
v_call: TRBV19

cdr3_nt: TGTGCCACTAAATCGGGGAATGGCTACACCTTC
cdr3_aa: CATKSGNGYTF
j_call: TRBJ1-2
d_call: -
clone_size: -
v_call: TRBV9

cdr3_nt: TGTGCCAGTTTCCCTACAGGGGGCAACACCGGGGAGCTGTTTTTT
cdr3_aa: CASFPTGGNTGELFF
j_call: TRBJ2-2
d_call: TRBD1
clone_size: once
v_call: TRBV7-2

cdr3_nt: TGCGCCAGCAGCCGGCTTGTTGCTAGCGGGGGGGGATCGGCTGCCGGGGAGCTGTTTTTT
cdr3_aa: CASSRLVASGGGSAAGELFF
j_call: TRBJ2-2
d_call: TRBD2
clone_size: -
v_call: TRBV4-1

cdr3_nt: TGTGCCAGCAGCTTTAGCGGGGGGGACTACGAGCAGTACTTC
cdr3_aa: CASSFSGGDYEQYF
j_call: TRBJ2-7
d_call: TRBD2
clone_size: once
v_call: TRBV11-2

cdr3_nt: TGCGCCAGCAGCTTTACACAGGGACGACTGGGGGAGCAGTACTTC
cdr3_aa: CASSFTQGRLGEQYF
j_call: TRBJ2-7
d_call: -
clone_size: -
v_call: TRBV5-1

cdr3_nt: TGTGCCTGGGGCCGGGACAGAATCTCTGGGGCCAACGTCCTGACTTTC
cdr3_aa: CAWGRDRISGANVLTF
j_call: TRBJ2-6
d_call: TRBD1
clone_size: -
v_call: TRBV30

cdr3_nt: TGTGCCAGCAGCCAAGGGGGCACGGGGAACACTGAAGCTTTCTTT
cdr3_aa: CASSQGGTGNTEAFF
j_call: TRBJ1-1
d_call: -
clone_size: -
v_call: TRBV3-1/TRBV3-2

cdr3_nt: TGTGCCAGCAGCTCAATCGGGACAGGGTCCGGAAACACCATATATTTT
cdr3_aa: CASSSIGTGSGNTIYF
j_call: TRBJ1-3
d_call: TRBD1
clone_size: -
v_call: TRBV7-9

cdr3_nt: TGTGCCAGCAGTGATTGGCTGGGGCGGGGCTACACCTTC
cdr3_aa: CASSDWLGRGYTF
j_call: TRBJ1-2
d_call: -
clone_size: -
v_call: TRBV2

cdr3_nt: TGTGCCAGTAGTAGGGGACAGGGGGTGTGGACTGAAGCTTTCTTT
cdr3_aa: CASSRGQGVWTEAFF
j_call: TRBJ1-1
d_call: TRBD1
clone_size: once
v_call: TRBV19

cdr3_nt: TGCGCCAGCAGCCAAGATAATCGGGACAGGGCTTGGGAGCAGTACTTC
cdr3_aa: CASSQDNRDRAWEQYF
j_call: TRBJ2-7
d_call: TRBD1
clone_size: -
v_call: TRBV4-1

cdr3_nt: TGTGCCAGCAGTTCTATATGGTACTCCTACGAGCAGTACTTC
cdr3_aa: CASSSIWYSYEQYF
j_call: TRBJ2-7
d_call: -
clone_size: -
v_call: TRBV28

cdr3_nt: TGTGCCAGCAGCCAGCGTCCACAGGATCACTATGGCTACACCTTC
cdr3_aa: CASSQRPQDHYGYTF
j_call: TRBJ1-2
d_call: -
clone_size: -
v_call: TRBV4-2

cdr3_nt: TGTGCCAGCAGCACCCCAGGGTTGGAGACCCAGTACTTC
cdr3_aa: CASSTPGLETQYF
j_call: TRBJ2-5
d_call: -
clone_size: -
v_call: TRBV7-3

cdr3_nt: TGTGCCAGCAGCAAGACCACGGGGACAGGGGAAGTTAACTATGGCTACACCTTC
cdr3_aa: CASSKTTGTGEVNYGYTF
j_call: TRBJ1-2
d_call: TRBD1
clone_size: -
v_call: TRBV11-3

cdr3_nt: TGTGCCAGCAGTTTTGGGGACAAGGAGACACCCCTCCACTTT
cdr3_aa: CASSFGDKETPLHF
j_call: TRBJ1-6
d_call: -
clone_size: -
v_call: TRBV28

cdr3_nt: TGTGCCAGCAGCCCGGGGACGGCGGGGGCAGATACGCAGTATTTT
cdr3_aa: CASSPGTAGADTQYF
j_call: TRBJ2-3
d_call: TRBD2
clone_size: -
v_call: TRBV27

cdr3_nt: TGTGCCAGCAGTGAAGAGCAGGGGGCGCGAAGCAATCAGCCCCAGCATTTT
cdr3_aa: CASSEEQGARSNQPQHF
j_call: TRBJ1-5
d_call: TRBD1
clone_size: -
v_call: TRBV6-1

cdr3_nt: TGTGCCAGCAGGGACGGGGGAGGCACTGAAGCTTTCTTT
cdr3_aa: CASRDGGGTEAFF
j_call: TRBJ1-1
d_call: -
clone_size: -
v_call: TRBV2

cdr3_nt: TGTGCCAGCAGCAAAGAGGCAGGGCGTAGCAATCAGCCCCAGCATTTT
cdr3_aa: CASSKEAGRSNQPQHF
j_call: TRBJ1-5
d_call: -
clone_size: few
v_call: TRBV21-1

cdr3_nt: TGTGCCAGCAGACGCCGGGGGGGGCTCGACTATGGCTACACCTTC
cdr3_aa: CASRRRGGLDYGYTF
j_call: TRBJ1-2
d_call: -
clone_size: few
v_call: TRBV27

cdr3_nt: TGTGCCAGCAGACCGCGGGCGGGGACCCAGTACTTC
cdr3_aa: CASRPRAGTQYF
j_call: TRBJ2-5
d_call: -
clone_size: -
v_call: TRBV2

cdr3_nt: TGTGCCAGCAGTCAAGGGTCGGTTTTCGCTGAAGCTTTCTTT
cdr3_aa: CASSQGSVFAEAFF
j_call: TRBJ1-1
d_call: -
clone_size: -
v_call: TRBV6-1

cdr3_nt: TGTGCCAGCAGGTTACAGGGTTGGAGCAATCAGCCCCAGCATTTT
cdr3_aa: CASRLQGWSNQPQHF
j_call: TRBJ1-5
d_call: -
clone_size: -
v_call: TRBV6-5

cdr3_nt: TGTGCCATCAGTGTTCAGGGGATCGAATCACCCCTCCACTTT
cdr3_aa: CAISVQGIESPLHF
j_call: TRBJ1-6
d_call: -
clone_size: -
v_call: TRBV10-3

cdr3_nt: TGTGCCTCTAGGGGCTATGGCTACACCTTC
cdr3_aa: CASRGYGYTF
j_call: TRBJ1-2
d_call: -
clone_size: -
v_call: TRBV24-1

cdr3_nt: TGTGCCAGCAGCTTAGTTGCGGGGGGACTATACACAGATACGCAGTATTTT
cdr3_aa: CASSLVAGGLYTDTQYF
j_call: TRBJ2-3
d_call: TRBD2
clone_size: -
v_call: TRBV7-2

cdr3_nt: TGTGCCAGCTCACGGACAGGAGGGGAAAAACTGTTTTTT
cdr3_aa: CASSRTGGEKLFF
j_call: TRBJ1-4
d_call: TRBD1
clone_size: -
v_call: TRBV18

cdr3_nt: TGCGCCAGCAGTGAGTCGGAGGGGAATGGCTACACCTTC
cdr3_aa: CASSESEGNGYTF
j_call: TRBJ1-2
d_call: -
clone_size: once
v_call: TRBV10-2

cdr3_nt: TGCGCCAGCAGCCGGGGCGGGGGGCTTAACAATGAGCAGTTCTTC
cdr3_aa: CASSRGGGLNNEQFF
j_call: TRBJ2-1
d_call: TRBD2
clone_size: -
v_call: TRBV5-1

cdr3_nt: TGTGCCAGCACCGGCGGACAGGGAAGGGCCGGGGAGCTGTTTTTT
cdr3_aa: CASTGGQGRAGELFF
j_call: TRBJ2-2
d_call: TRBD1
clone_size: -
v_call: TRBV6-6

cdr3_nt: TGCGCCAGCAGCCAAGTTCAAACCGGGACAGGACTATATGGCTACACCTTC
cdr3_aa: CASSQVQTGTGLYGYTF
j_call: TRBJ1-2
d_call: TRBD1
clone_size: -
v_call: TRBV4-3